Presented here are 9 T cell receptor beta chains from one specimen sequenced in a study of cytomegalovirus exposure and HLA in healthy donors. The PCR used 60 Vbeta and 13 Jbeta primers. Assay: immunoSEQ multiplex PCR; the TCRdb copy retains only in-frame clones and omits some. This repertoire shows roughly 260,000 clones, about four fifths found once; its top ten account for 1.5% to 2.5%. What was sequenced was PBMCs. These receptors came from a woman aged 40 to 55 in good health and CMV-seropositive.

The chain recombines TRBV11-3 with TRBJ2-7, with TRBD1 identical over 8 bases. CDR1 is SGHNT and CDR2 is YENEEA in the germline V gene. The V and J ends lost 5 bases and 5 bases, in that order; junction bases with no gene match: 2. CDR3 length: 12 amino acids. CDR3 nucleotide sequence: TGTGCCAGCAGCCAGGACAGGGACGAGCAGTACTTC. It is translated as CASSQDRDEQYF. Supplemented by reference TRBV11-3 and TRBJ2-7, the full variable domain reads EAGVVQSPRYKIIEKKQPVAFWCNPISGHNTLYWYLQNLGQGPELLIRYENEEAVDDSQLPKDRFSAERLKGVDSTLKIQPAELGDSAVYLCASSQDRDEQYFGPGTRLTVT.

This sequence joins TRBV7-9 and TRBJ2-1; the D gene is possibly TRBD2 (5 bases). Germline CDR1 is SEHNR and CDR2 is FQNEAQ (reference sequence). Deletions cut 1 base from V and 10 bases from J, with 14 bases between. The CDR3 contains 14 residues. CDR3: CASSLDQLVGEQFF. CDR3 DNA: TGTGCCAGCAGCTTAGATCAACTAGTGGGCGAGCAGTTCTTC.

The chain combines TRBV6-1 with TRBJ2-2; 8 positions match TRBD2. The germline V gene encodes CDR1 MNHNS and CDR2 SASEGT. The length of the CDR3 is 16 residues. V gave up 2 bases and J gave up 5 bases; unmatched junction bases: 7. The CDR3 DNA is TGTGCCAGCAGTGAACCGGGACTAGTAGGTACCGGGGAGCTGTTTTTT. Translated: CASSEPGLVGTGELFF.

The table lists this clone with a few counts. DNA for the CDR3: TGTGCCAGCAGCTTAGCGGGAGAGGCGGCAGATACGCAGTATTTT. This encodes CASSLAGEAADTQYF. This chain links TRBV7-8 with TRBJ2-3; possibly TRBD2 for D (5 bases). The CDR3 has 15 amino acids. Germline assignment: CDR1 SGHVS and CDR2 FQNEAQ. Trimming stripped 0 bases from V and 4 bases from J, with 11 bases between. Using reference TRBV7-8 and TRBJ2-3 for the parts outside the CDR3, the full variable domain is GAGVSQSPRYKVAKRGQDVALRCDPISGHVSLFWYQQALGQGPEFLTYFQNEAQLDKSGLPSDRFFAERPEGSVSTLKIQRTQQEDSAVYLCASSLAGEAADTQYFGPGTRLTVL.

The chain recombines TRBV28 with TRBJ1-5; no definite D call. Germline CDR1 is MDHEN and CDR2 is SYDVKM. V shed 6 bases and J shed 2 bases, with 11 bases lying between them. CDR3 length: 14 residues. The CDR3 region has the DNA TGTGCCAGCAGCCTACGACGGGGCAATCAGCCCCAGCATTTT. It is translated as CASSLRRGNQPQHF.

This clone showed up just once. The CDR3 coding sequence is TGTGCCAGCAGCGTGGGGGACAGGGGCTCTCTCGAGCAGTACTTC. It translates to CASSVGDRGSLEQYF. This chain links TRBV9 with TRBJ2-7; 10 bases match TRBD1. This CDR3 contains 15 residues. The germline V gene encodes CDR1 SGDLS and CDR2 YYNGEE. With V trimmed by 2 bases and J by 6 bases, 8 bases remained unmatched.

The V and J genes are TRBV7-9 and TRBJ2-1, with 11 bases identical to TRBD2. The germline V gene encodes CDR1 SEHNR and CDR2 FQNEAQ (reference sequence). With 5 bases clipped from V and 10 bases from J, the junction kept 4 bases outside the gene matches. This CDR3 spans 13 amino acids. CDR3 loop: CASSMGLADEQFF. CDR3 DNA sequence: TGTGCCAGCAGCATGGGACTAGCGGACGAGCAGTTCTTC.

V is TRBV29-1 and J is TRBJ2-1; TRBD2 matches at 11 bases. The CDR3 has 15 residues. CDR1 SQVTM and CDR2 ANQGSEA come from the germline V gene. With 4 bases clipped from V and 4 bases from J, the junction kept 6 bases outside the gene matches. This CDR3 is CSVGSGRERYNEQFF. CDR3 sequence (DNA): TGCAGCGTTGGTAGCGGGAGGGAAAGGTACAATGAGCAGTTCTTC.

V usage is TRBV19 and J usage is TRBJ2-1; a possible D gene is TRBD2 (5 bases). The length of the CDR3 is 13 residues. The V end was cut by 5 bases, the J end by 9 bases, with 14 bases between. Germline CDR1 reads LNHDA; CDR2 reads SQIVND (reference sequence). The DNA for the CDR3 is TGTGCCAGTAGTGAGTCGGACTCCGGTGAGCAGTTCTTC. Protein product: CASSESDSGEQFF.